This TCR beta chain was documented in a study of regulatory T cells in long-lasting Graves disease. This CDR3 contains 14 residues. The germline CDR1 and CDR2 sequences are MDHEN and SYDVKM. HTBI primers from iRepertoire and Arm-PCR of CDR3 regions yielded the TCR beta libraries. TCRdb reprocessed the multiplex PCR reads via MiXCR and lists one record per CDR3 protein. Of over 300,000 distinct CDR3 sequences listed, 20% are singletons. Time point described: persistent/refractory GD, antithyroid drugs over 5 years with positive TRAb. TCR sequences were obtained from RNA taken from PBMCs. Study findings and constraints: Only peripheral blood was studied, not thyroid tissue.

As concerns this clonotype: Its target is not known. A far bigger clonotype differs at one base, so this is likely a read error.

The gene calls are TRBV28 and TRBJ2-1; 10 bases map to TRBD1. The J call may be mistaken, given a closer DNA end match to TRBJ2-5. The sample here was peripheral blood mononuclear cells (PBMCs), taken when the disease was refractory, from a patient treated with antithyroid drugs. The clonotype originates from a female donor with Graves disease. The CDR3 bases are TGTACCAGCAGTTGGACAGGGGGGGAAGAGACCCAGTACTTC. Translating it yields CTSSWTGGEETQYF.